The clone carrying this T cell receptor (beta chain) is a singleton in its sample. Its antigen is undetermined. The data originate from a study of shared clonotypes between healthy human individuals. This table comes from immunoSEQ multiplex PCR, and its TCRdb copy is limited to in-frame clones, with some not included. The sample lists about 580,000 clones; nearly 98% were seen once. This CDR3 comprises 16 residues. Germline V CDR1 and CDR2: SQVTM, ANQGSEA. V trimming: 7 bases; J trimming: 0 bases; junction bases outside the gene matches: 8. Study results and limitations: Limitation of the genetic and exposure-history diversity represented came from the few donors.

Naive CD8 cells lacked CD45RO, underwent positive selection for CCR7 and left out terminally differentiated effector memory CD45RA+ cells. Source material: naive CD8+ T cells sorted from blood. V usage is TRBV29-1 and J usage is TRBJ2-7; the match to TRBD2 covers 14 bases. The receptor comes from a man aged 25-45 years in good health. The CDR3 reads CSAGGTSGRRSYEQYF. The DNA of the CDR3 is TGCAGCGCAGGGGGGACTAGCGGGAGACGCTCCTACGAGCAGTACTTC.